This TCR beta chain was captured in a study of CD8 T cells in ankylosing spondylitis. Study results and caveats: A motif of under 10 highly homologous TCR beta variants was seen as apparently characteristic of ankylosing spondylitis blood. Past studies reported some motif variants in reactive arthritis synovial fluid and blood. Relatively rare in peripheral blood, disease-linked clones were also CD8+.

TCRdb recomputed calls from the 5' RACE reads with MiXCR, one row per CDR3 protein. The sample gives about 250,000 distinct CDR3 sequences, roughly a quarter of which show up once; 0.6% to 0.75% is in the top ten. Per the germline V gene, CDR1 is SQVTM and CDR2 is ANQGSEA. The CDR3 is 14 residues long. In regard to this clonotype: Its matching antigen is unknown.

Sample: blood, either unsorted or a sorted T cell fraction (not recorded which). The genes are TRBV29-1 and TRBJ2-3; TRBD1 agrees at 9 bases. The source of this sequence is a male donor with ankylosing spondylitis or in good health (not recorded which). Here the CDR3 DNA reads TGCAGGGCAACAGGGGGCGATGGCACAGATACGCAGTATTTT. Amino acid sequence: CRATGGDGTDTQYF.